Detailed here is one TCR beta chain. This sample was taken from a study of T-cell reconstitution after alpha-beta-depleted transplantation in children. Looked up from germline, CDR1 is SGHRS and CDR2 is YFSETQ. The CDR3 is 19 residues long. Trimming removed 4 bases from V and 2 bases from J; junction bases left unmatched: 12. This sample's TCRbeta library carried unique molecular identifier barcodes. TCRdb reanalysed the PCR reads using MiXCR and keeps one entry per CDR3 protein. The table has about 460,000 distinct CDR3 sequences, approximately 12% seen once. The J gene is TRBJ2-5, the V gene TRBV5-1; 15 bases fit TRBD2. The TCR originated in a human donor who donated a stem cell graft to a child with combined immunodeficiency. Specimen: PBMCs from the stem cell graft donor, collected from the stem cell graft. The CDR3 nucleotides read TGCGCCAGCAGCCATCCAAGGACTAGCGGGAGGGGTGCACAAGAGACCCAGTACTTC. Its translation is CASSHPRTSGRGAQETQYF. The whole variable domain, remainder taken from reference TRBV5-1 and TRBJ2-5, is KAGVTQTPRYLIKTRGQQVTLSCSPISGHRSVSWYQQTPGQGLQFLFEYFSETQRNKGNFPGRFSGRQFSNSRSEMNVSTLELGDSALYLCASSHPRTSGRGAQETQYFGPGTRLLVL.